This T cell receptor beta chain came from a study of blood T cell repertoires in COVID-19 (dated by TCRdb to 2018 to 2021). Looking at the study overall: Samples from collaborators originated in the United States, Italy and Spain and spanned both the acute and convalescent phases of COVID-19. The material from the prospective study consisted of cDNA or gDNA derived from T cells, B-cell-depleted T cells, or PBMCs. The dataset comprised deeply sampled blood TCRbeta repertoires from subjects exposed to, actively infected with, or recovered from COVID-19. The repertoires were released in a freely available public database meant as a resource for research on the immune response to SARS-CoV-2. The samples were drawn from two sources: the first 160 participants of the ongoing ImmuneRACE study, and about 1,300 subjects contributed by 6 global collaborators. Nearly every sample came with metadata listing a de-identified subject ID, COVID-19 status, age in years and sex. HLA class I and class II types, where available, came from metadata supplied by the sample provider rather than from assay-based typing. Results the study describes overall, beyond this receptor: The quantity of clinical and demographic metadata differed by source and by participant and was supplied without curation.

The immunoSEQ Assay, a bias-controlled multiplex PCR, was used to amplify TCRbeta CDR3 regions from genomic DNA. The authors processed their data as follows. The number of nucleated cells in each sample was estimated from the amplification of reference gene primers within the assay. To quantify the absolute abundance of each unique TCRbeta CDR3 rearrangement, sequence reads were collapsed and filtered. For each sample, productive Simpson clonality was calculated as the square root of Simpson's diversity index across productive rearrangements. TCRdb took this table from immuneACCESS and kept in-frame rearrangements with V and J called. Such tables lack part of the clones; where checked against another copy, unresolved V genes explain under half of the gap, and the rest is unexplained. V, J and clone size derive from that table, while D and trimming were established from the DNA sequence. Counted in this sample were 30,000 to 40,000 clones; more than 75% of them appeared once. Of the sample, roughly a third falls within the top ten clones.

In regard to this clone: Its specific antigen is unknown. No base-level quality is on record; no much larger clone is a single base apart.

The CDR3 measures 15 amino acids from cysteine to phenylalanine. Just the 45-base CDR3 DNA is kept, in frame starting at base 1. From V the trimming removes 5 bases and from J it removes 6 bases, while the gene matches leave 5 bases of the junction unaccounted for. CDR1 and CDR2, looked up from the germline V gene, are SNHLY and FYNNEI. Whole blood was collected in K2EDTA tubes by collaborating institutions according to the institutions' own protocols. For TCRbeta analysis, collaborator samples were shipped as frozen whole blood, as isolated PBMCs, or as DNA extracted from either sample type. The sequenced material came from peripheral blood. The chain was built from TRBV2 and TRBJ2-1, and 12 bases in between align with TRBD2. The TCR sequence derives from a man of 80 years or more with acute or convalescent COVID-19. The CDR3 region has the sequence CASSLLAGGTNEQFF. The bases are TGTGCCAGCAGTCTCCTAGCGGGAGGGACCAATGAGCAGTTCTTC.